A selection of T cell receptor beta chains follows, all from one sample in a study of T cell responses to AZD1222 COVID-19 vaccine. Profiled with immunoSEQ multiplex PCR; TCRdb holds only in-frame clones, not every one. The profile shows just over 150,000 clones, around 85% of them singletons. Here the sequenced sample was peripheral blood, taken after recovery from COVID-19. All receptors come from an adult who had recovered from COVID-19. Each CDR3 is given with its conserved first and last residue. D genes are given only for firm matches. Size is stated for part of the rows, as once, few or many counts, or as a class when the clone is expanded.

V	D	J	size	DNA	CDR3
TRBV25-1	TRBD1	TRBJ2-3	NA	TGTGCCAGCAGTGGAGGTCGGGACAGGGCGATCGCAGATACGCAGTATTTT	CASSGGRDRAIADTQYF
TRBV12-3/TRBV12-4	NA	TRBJ1-2	NA	TGTGCCAGCAGCCTTGGGACGAACTATGGCTACACCTTC	CASSLGTNYGYTF
TRBV5-1	NA	TRBJ1-4	NA	TGCGCCAGCAGCGTCGGGACGGAGGGTGAAAAACTGTTTTTT	CASSVGTEGEKLFF
TRBV5-4	NA	TRBJ1-1	NA	TGTGCCAGCAGCCCCGGACGGGAGGGCACTGAAGCTTTCTTT	CASSPGREGTEAFF
TRBV9	TRBD1	TRBJ1-3	once	TGTGCCAGCAGCGTAGCAGGGGGGAGCTCTGGAAACACCATATATTTT	CASSVAGGSSGNTIYF
TRBV3-1/TRBV3-2	TRBD2	TRBJ2-2	once	TGTGCCAGCAGCCTGAGCGGGAGGCCAGGGACCGGGGAGCTGTTTTTT	CASSLSGRPGTGELFF
TRBV11-3	TRBD2	TRBJ2-3	once	TGTGCCAGCAGCTTTAGGTCTAGCGGATCGAACCCAGATACGCAGTATTTT	CASSFRSSGSNPDTQYF
TRBV10-2	TRBD1	TRBJ2-5	few	TGCGCCAGTTGTGGACAGGGGGTGAGGGAGACCCAGTACTTC	CASCGQGVRETQYF
TRBV19	TRBD1	TRBJ2-1	NA	TGTGCCAGTAGTTCATTGACAGGGGACGAGCAGTTCTTC	CASSSLTGDEQFF
TRBV4-1	TRBD1	TRBJ1-2	NA	TGCGCCAGCAGCCAAGTCGCGACAGGGGAACACTATGGCTACACCTTC	CASSQVATGEHYGYTF
TRBV27	NA	TRBJ2-3	few	TGTGCCAGCAACTCCGGTGGGGCTACCCTAGGGGATACGCAGTATTTT	CASNSGGATLGDTQYF
TRBV6-2/TRBV6-3	NA	TRBJ2-1	NA	TGTGCCAGCAGTTACTCGGGGGTCGACAAGCAGTTCTTC	CASSYSGVDKQFF
TRBV27	TRBD2	TRBJ2-7	NA	TGTGCCAGCAGTCAACTAGCGGAAAATTACGAGCAGTACTTC	CASSQLAENYEQYF
TRBV6-5	TRBD1	TRBJ1-2	NA	TGTGCCAGCATTAACAGGGGGCGAAATGGCTACACCTTC	CASINRGRNGYTF
TRBV27	TRBD2	TRBJ2-3	once	TGTGCCAGCAGTTTAGCGGGAGCGGGTGATACGCAGTATTTT	CASSLAGAGDTQYF
TRBV19	NA	TRBJ2-3	NA	TGTGCCAGTAGGGGGTCGGGGACAGATACGCAGTATTTT	CASRGSGTDTQYF
TRBV5-1	NA	TRBJ1-3	NA	TGCGCCAGCAGCTACGGGCCTCTAGGGGTGGAAAACACCATATATTTT	CASSYGPLGVENTIYF
TRBV5-6	NA	TRBJ2-7	NA	TGTGCCAGCAGCTTAGCTAGGGTGGCAAGCTCCTACGAGCAGTACTTC	CASSLARVASSYEQYF
TRBV9	NA	TRBJ1-1	NA	TGTGCCAGCAGCACAGGGCCTGAAGCTTTCTTT	CASSTGPEAFF
TRBV19	TRBD2	TRBJ2-2	NA	TGTGCCAGTAGTGTCTTGTATGTTGGGACTAGCGGCTCGAACACCGGGGAGCTGTTTTTT	CASSVLYVGTSGSNTGELFF
TRBV5-1	NA	TRBJ2-5	once	TGCGCCAGCAGCTTGCTAGGACAGCGAGAGACCCAGTACTTC	CASSLLGQRETQYF
TRBV2	NA	TRBJ1-1	few	TGTGCCAGCAGTGAGTATTGGGGGGAAGCTTTCTTT	CASSEYWGEAFF
TRBV5-1	NA	TRBJ1-3	few	TGCGCCAGCAGCTCCGGACGGAGCTCTGGAAACACCATATATTTT	CASSSGRSSGNTIYF
TRBV6-2/TRBV6-3	NA	TRBJ1-6	NA	TGTGCCAGCAGTTATCCTTTGGCAGGATATAATTCACCCCTCCACTTT	CASSYPLAGYNSPLHF
TRBV6-5	TRBD1	TRBJ2-7	NA	TGTGCCAGCAGTCCCGGGACAGGGGGTATCTACGAGCAGTACTTC	CASSPGTGGIYEQYF
TRBV5-1	NA	TRBJ2-7	NA	TGCGCCAGCAGCATACGGGGAGAGCAGTACTTC	CASSIRGEQYF
TRBV4-3	TRBD1	TRBJ1-1	few	TGCGCCAGCAGCCAAGGGGGACAGTTGAACACTGAAGCTTTCTTT	CASSQGGQLNTEAFF
TRBV4-3	NA	TRBJ1-3	NA	TGCGCCAGCAGCCAAGTGGGTGGATCAGGAAACACCATATATTTT	CASSQVGGSGNTIYF
TRBV11-3	NA	TRBJ1-1	NA	TGTGCCAGCAGCTCGGACGGAAACACTGAAGCTTTCTTT	CASSSDGNTEAFF
TRBV9	TRBD1	TRBJ2-5	NA	TGTGCCAGCAGAGTGGGACAGCCCGGGGAGACCCAGTACTTC	CASRVGQPGETQYF
TRBV29-1	NA	TRBJ2-1	NA	TGCAGCGTTGAAGATTGGCTGGAGTCCTACAATGAGCAGTTCTTC	CSVEDWLESYNEQFF
TRBV6-1	NA	TRBJ2-5	NA	TGTGCCAGCAGTGAAGCTCTCAGCCAAGAGACCCAGTACTTC	CASSEALSQETQYF
TRBV6-1	NA	TRBJ2-7	NA	TGTGCCAGCAGTGAACACCTTAACTACGAGCAGTACTTC	CASSEHLNYEQYF
TRBV18	NA	TRBJ1-4	NA	TGTGCCAGCTCACCAGGTTTCGGTGAAAAACTGTTTTTT	CASSPGFGEKLFF
TRBV5-1	NA	TRBJ1-1	NA	TGCGCCAGCAGCTTGGGACAGGCCCTTGCAGAGGCTTTCTTT	CASSLGQALAEAFF
TRBV3-1/TRBV3-2	NA	TRBJ2-1	NA	TGTGCCAGCCTAGGGATTGGGAGCTCCTACAATGAGCAGTTCTTC	CASLGIGSSYNEQFF
TRBV19	NA	TRBJ2-1	NA	TGTGCCAGTAGTATAGCGGGAGTTCCCAATGAGCAGTTCTTC	CASSIAGVPNEQFF
TRBV18	TRBD2	TRBJ2-5	NA	TGTGCCAGCTCACCTCTAGGACTAGCGGCGATTCGGGAGACCCAGTACTTC	CASSPLGLAAIRETQYF
TRBV13	NA	TRBJ2-2	NA	TGTGCCAGCAGCTTAAACGGGGGAAACACCGGGGAGCTGTTTTTT	CASSLNGGNTGELFF
TRBV7-9	NA	TRBJ1-2	NA	TGTGCCATCGAAGACCCAACAGGGCGCTATGGCTACACCTTC	CAIEDPTGRYGYTF
TRBV11-1	NA	TRBJ1-6	NA	TGTGCCAGCAGCTTTGGCTCCTATAATTCACCCCTCCACTTT	CASSFGSYNSPLHF
TRBV19	NA	TRBJ1-2	once	TGTGCCAGTAGCCCCGGGTCCCGTCCCCTCTATGGCTACACCTTC	CASSPGSRPLYGYTF
TRBV6-1	TRBD1	TRBJ2-7	NA	TGTGCCAGCAGTGGCTACACAGGGGGTCCCTATTACGAGCAGTACTTC	CASSGYTGGPYYEQYF